A selection of T cell receptor beta chains follows, all from one sample in a study of technical replicates of blood from a handful of donors. Libraries were prepared by immunoSEQ multiplex PCR; TCRdb keeps only in-frame clonotypes and omits some of them. The top ten hold roughly 0.31% of the sample, which has around 100,000 clones, roughly 95% seen once. Sequencing was performed on T cells isolated from PBMCs. The receptors derive from a human donor in good health. The CDR3 runs from the conserved cysteine through the conserved F or W. The D gene is left open where the match is weak. Clone size is not always given. Where it is, it says once, few, many or a class for expanded clones.

D gene	V gene	clone size	J gene	CDR3 protein	CDR3 DNA
TRBD2	TRBV9	once	TRBJ2-2	CASSPSGTNTGELFF	TGTGCCAGCAGCCCCAGCGGGACGAACACCGGGGAGCTGTTTTTT
TRBD1	TRBV29-1	NA	TRBJ1-2	CSVEAGRGGYLGYTF	TGCAGCGTTGAAGCGGGGCGAGGGGGCTACCTTGGCTACACCTTC
NA	TRBV7-2	NA	TRBJ2-7	CASSMTGNEQYF	TGTGCCAGCAGCATGACAGGAAACGAGCAGTACTTC
TRBD2	TRBV4-1	NA	TRBJ2-1	CASSQESVLAGVNEQFF	TGCGCCAGCAGCCAAGAATCGGTACTAGCGGGAGTTAATGAGCAGTTCTTC
TRBD1	TRBV10-3	once	TRBJ2-3	CAITQDREADTQYF	TGTGCCATCACCCAGGACAGGGAGGCAGATACGCAGTATTTT
TRBD2	TRBV29-1	once	TRBJ2-7	CSVAGLAGAGTYEQYF	TGCAGCGTTGCAGGCCTAGCGGGAGCCGGGACCTACGAGCAGTACTTC
NA	TRBV7-3	NA	TRBJ2-2	CASSQANTGELFF	TGTGCCAGCAGCCAGGCCAACACCGGGGAGCTGTTTTTT
TRBD2	TRBV9	NA	TRBJ2-7	CASSVGTSQVEQYF	TGTGCCAGCAGCGTAGGGACTAGTCAGGTCGAGCAGTACTTC
NA	TRBV27	NA	TRBJ2-7	CASSATRIEQYF	TGTGCCAGCAGTGCAACTAGGATCGAGCAGTACTTC
NA	TRBV27	NA	TRBJ1-1	CASSTGSQAFF	TGTGCCAGCAGTACAGGGTCTCAAGCTTTCTTT